A selection of T cell receptor beta chains follows, all from one sample in a study of blood T cell repertoires in COVID-19. Sequencing used immunoSEQ multiplex PCR; TCRdb keeps in-frame clones, though not all of them. The table includes 150,000 to 200,000 clones, over 80% detected once. Sequencing input: PBMCs or T cells enriched from blood (not recorded which). Receptors originate from a woman in her sixties who had recovered from COVID-19. Each CDR3 is given with its conserved first and last residue. The D gene is left open where the match is weak. A row's size may be missing; if present it is once, few, many or a size class.

>-|TRBJ2-4|-|TRBV28
TGTGCCAGCAGTTCAACAAAAACCAAAAACATTCAGTACTTC
CASSSTKTKNIQYF
>-|TRBJ2-7|-|TRBV10-3
TGTGCCACCAGCAAGGAGGGCCTCTCCTACGAGCAGTACTTC
CATSKEGLSYEQYF
>-|TRBJ2-3|once|TRBV5-1
TGCGCCAGCAGGCGCGGGACTCTCACAGATACGCAGTATTTT
CASRRGTLTDTQYF
>TRBD1|TRBJ1-4|-|TRBV19
TGTGCCAGTAGTATCGGACAGGGGCCCGGAAAACTGTTTTTT
CASSIGQGPGKLFF
>TRBD1|TRBJ2-6|-|TRBV10-3
TGTGCCATCAGTCCCGGGACAGCAACCAACGTCCTGACTTTC
CAISPGTATNVLTF
>-|TRBJ2-5|-|TRBV21-1
TGTGCCAGCAGCAAACGCCTAGCGGGAGTGCGGCAAGAGACCCAGTACTTC
CASSKRLAGVRQETQYF
>-|TRBJ1-2|few|TRBV3-1/TRBV3-2
TGTGCCAGCTCCCAGGGCTATGGCTACACCTTC
CASSQGYGYTF
>-|TRBJ1-1|-|TRBV7-9
TGTGCCAGCAGCCTGGGACTTTGGAACACTGAAGCTTTCTTT
CASSLGLWNTEAFF
>-|TRBJ2-5|-|TRBV30
TGTGCCTGGAGCCACAGGCAGGGGTCGGCCCAGTACTTC
CAWSHRQGSAQYF
>TRBD2|TRBJ2-2|-|TRBV7-6
TGTGCCAGCAGCTTAAGACTAGCGGGAGGGCCTCTTACTAACACCGGGGAGCTGTTTTTT
CASSLRLAGGPLTNTGELFF
>TRBD1|TRBJ2-7|-|TRBV19
TGTGCCAGTAGATACTCCGGGACAGGGACCTACGAGCAGTACTTC
CASRYSGTGTYEQYF
>-|TRBJ1-1|-|TRBV5-4
TGTGCCAGCAGCTCCTACACTGAAGCTTTCTTT
CASSSYTEAFF
>-|TRBJ1-4|-|TRBV19
TGTGCCAGTAGTATGGGGAGGGCCCAGAAACTGTTTTTT
CASSMGRAQKLFF
>TRBD1|TRBJ1-4|-|TRBV19
TGTGCCAGTTCTGGACAGGGGAATGAAAAACTGTTTTTT
CASSGQGNEKLFF
>TRBD1|TRBJ2-7|-|TRBV12-5
TGTGCTAGTGGCTTCCCCGGAATCAGGGACAGGGTCGGCGAGCAGTACTTC
CASGFPGIRDRVGEQYF
>-|TRBJ2-7|-|TRBV20-1
TGCAGTGCTAGTGGCATAGGCGGGAACCCCGGCGAGCAGTACTTC
CSASGIGGNPGEQYF
>-|TRBJ1-4|-|TRBV21-1
TGTGCCAGCAGTGAAGAAGCGGGGATTGACGAAAAACTGTTTTTT
CASSEEAGIDEKLFF
>-|TRBJ1-6|few|TRBV5-8
TGTGCCAGCAGCTTGAGGAAAAGGGGCTCCTATAATTCACCCCTCCACTTT
CASSLRKRGSYNSPLHF
>TRBD2|TRBJ2-1|once|TRBV3-1/TRBV3-2
TGTGCCAGCAGCCACTTATTAGCGGGGAGTGAGCAGTTCTTC
CASSHLLAGSEQFF
>TRBD2|TRBJ2-1|-|TRBV10-3
TGTGCCATCAGTGACCAGACTAGCGGAGAGCAGTTCTTC
CAISDQTSGEQFF
>-|TRBJ2-2|-|TRBV25-1
TGTGCCAGCAGTGAACACAGAAACCGTATGGTGGACACCGGGGAGCTGTTTTTT
CASSEHRNRMVDTGELFF
>-|TRBJ2-3|-|TRBV5-1
TGCGCCAGCAGCCGCACCCAGCGAGCCTCCACAGATACGCAGTATTTT
CASSRTQRASTDTQYF
>TRBD1|TRBJ1-1|-|TRBV7-3
TGTGCCAGCAGCAACAGGACAGGGTCTCGGAACACTGAAGCTTTCTTT
CASSNRTGSRNTEAFF
>-|TRBJ1-6|-|TRBV5-1
TGCGCCAGCAGCTTGGCTGTGGTGGCGGATATCCTCGGCTCCTATAATTCACCCCTCCACTTT
CASSLAVVADILGSYNSPLHF
>TRBD1|TRBJ1-1|-|TRBV19
TGTGCCAGTAGTTTCGGACAGGGAGGCACTGAAGCTTTCTTT
CASSFGQGGTEAFF
>-|TRBJ2-7|-|TRBV12-5
TGTGCTAGTGGTTTGGGAGAGTCCTACGAGCAGTACTTC
CASGLGESYEQYF
>TRBD1|TRBJ1-2|-|TRBV24-1
TGTGCCACCAGTGCCACAGGGGACTATGGCTACACCTTC
CATSATGDYGYTF
>TRBD2|TRBJ2-1|-|TRBV30
TGTGCCTGGAGTGGGCTTAGCGGGAGGTCCGAGAACAATGAGCAGTTCTTC
CAWSGLSGRSENNEQFF
>-|TRBJ2-1|-|TRBV5-4
TGTGCCAGCAGCCCGGACTGGGGAAATGAGCAGTTCTTC
CASSPDWGNEQFF
>TRBD1|TRBJ1-6|-|TRBV3-1/TRBV3-2
TGTGCCAGCAGCCAGTTCCCCGGGACAGGGGCTCCCAATTCACCCCTCCACTTT
CASSQFPGTGAPNSPLHF
>-|TRBJ1-6|-|TRBV19
TGTGCCAGTAGTATATCCCTCGGGACCTATAATTCACCCCTCCACTTT
CASSISLGTYNSPLHF
>-|TRBJ2-5|-|TRBV7-9
TGTGCCAGCAGCTTCGGCGAGGTAGAGACCCAGTACTTC
CASSFGEVETQYF
>-|TRBJ1-1|-|TRBV4-1
TGCGCCAGCAGCCAAGTTCAGGTTACCTTAACGCTGAACACTGAAGCTTTCTTT
CASSQVQVTLTLNTEAFF
>TRBD1|TRBJ1-6|few|TRBV18
TGTGCCAGCTCGCCGGGACAGGGGGCTGGTTCACCCCTCCACTTT
CASSPGQGAGSPLHF
>-|TRBJ2-5|-|TRBV4-1
TGCGCCAGCAGCCAAGCCCGCGGGGAGACCCAGTACTTC
CASSQARGETQYF
>-|TRBJ1-6|-|TRBV12-5
TGTGCTAGTGGTTTGGTCTTGGGGGCCATTAATAATTCACCCCTCCACTTT
CASGLVLGAINNSPLHF
>TRBD1|TRBJ1-4|-|TRBV7-8
TGTGCCAGCAGCCAACAGGGGGGGTATGAAAAACTGTTTTTT
CASSQQGGYEKLFF
>-|TRBJ2-5|-|TRBV5-1
TGCGCCAGCAGCCCCGGGATGGTGCTGTCGGGAGAGACCCAGTACTTC
CASSPGMVLSGETQYF
>-|TRBJ1-1|-|TRBV25-1
TGTGCCAGCGAAGAGGGCTACCACGGAGCTTTCTTT
CASEEGYHGAFF
>-|TRBJ1-5|-|TRBV11-2
TGTGCCAGCAGCTTAAAACAGGCTCGCCATCAGCCCCAGCATTTT
CASSLKQARHQPQHF
>-|TRBJ2-5|-|TRBV2
TGTGCCAGCAGTTCCTCGACAGTGGGGGCGGAGACCCAGTACTTC
CASSSSTVGAETQYF
>TRBD1|TRBJ1-1|once|TRBV10-2
TGCGCCAGCAGACGGACAGGGAAAGACACTGAAGCTTTCTTT
CASRRTGKDTEAFF
>TRBD1|TRBJ1-2|once|TRBV24-1
TGTGCCACCAGTGATGGACAGGCCGTTTTGGGCTACACCTTC
CATSDGQAVLGYTF
>TRBD2|TRBJ2-1|-|TRBV9
TGTGCCAGCACCGCGGGGGGAAGGTACAATGAGCAGTTCTTC
CASTAGGRYNEQFF
>-|TRBJ1-4|-|TRBV2
TGTGCCAGCAGTCCAGGACAACCTAATGAAAAACTGTTTTTT
CASSPGQPNEKLFF
>-|TRBJ1-1|-|TRBV7-9
TGTGCCAGCAGACTACAGGATCAAGCTTTCTTT
CASRLQDQAFF
>TRBD2|TRBJ2-7|-|TRBV5-1
TGCGCCAGCAGCGAAACCGGGACTAGCTTTGACGAGCAGTACTTC
CASSETGTSFDEQYF
>-|TRBJ1-1|-|TRBV29-1
TGCAGCGTTAGGCTTCGGGGGTGGGACACTGAAGCTTTCTTT
CSVRLRGWDTEAFF
>-|TRBJ1-2|-|TRBV29-1
TGCAGCGTTGAAGCCGCCGGGTTTGATGGCTACACCTTC
CSVEAAGFDGYTF
>TRBD2|TRBJ2-1|-|TRBV28
TGTGCCAGCAGTTTTAGCCTAATCGGACTAGCGGGAGGGAATGAGCAGTTCTTC
CASSFSLIGLAGGNEQFF
>TRBD2|TRBJ2-5|-|TRBV7-6
TGTGCCAGCAGCCCGGGGAGGGGATTAAGAAAGACCCAGTACTTC
CASSPGRGLRKTQYF
>TRBD1|TRBJ2-7|-|TRBV28
TGTGCCAGCAGTTACCGGGACAGGGGTCACGAGCAGTACTTC
CASSYRDRGHEQYF
>TRBD2|TRBJ2-5|-|TRBV10-3
TGTGCCATCAGCCCTAGCGGGGGGCAGGAGACCCAGTACTTC
CAISPSGGQETQYF
>TRBD2|TRBJ2-2|-|TRBV9
TGTGCCAGCAGCGGAACCGGGACTAGCGTTAGGACCGGGGAGCTGTTTTTT
CASSGTGTSVRTGELFF
>TRBD1|TRBJ2-5|-|TRBV25-1
TGTGCCAGCAGTGATCTTTGGGGTGACAGGGGACAAGAGACCCAGTACTTC
CASSDLWGDRGQETQYF
>-|TRBJ1-1|-|TRBV6-5
TGTGCCAGCAGTTACTCGGCAGGGGAGTTGAACACTGAAGCTTTCTTT
CASSYSAGELNTEAFF
>TRBD2|TRBJ2-1|-|TRBV28
TGTGCCAGCAGTTTATGGGGGGGGCTAGCGGGATACAATGAGCAGTTCTTC
CASSLWGGLAGYNEQFF
>-|TRBJ2-3|-|TRBV5-8
TGTGCCAGCAGCGCCGCGTGGAGGGATACGCAGTATTTT
CASSAAWRDTQYF
>-|TRBJ1-5|-|TRBV27
TGTGCCAGCAGCAACAGGGAGAGTTCTCAGCCCCAGCATTTT
CASSNRESSQPQHF
>-|TRBJ1-1|-|TRBV5-4
TGTGCCAGCAGCCCGGGCGGGAGTCTGGTCGCTGAAGCTTTCTTT
CASSPGGSLVAEAFF